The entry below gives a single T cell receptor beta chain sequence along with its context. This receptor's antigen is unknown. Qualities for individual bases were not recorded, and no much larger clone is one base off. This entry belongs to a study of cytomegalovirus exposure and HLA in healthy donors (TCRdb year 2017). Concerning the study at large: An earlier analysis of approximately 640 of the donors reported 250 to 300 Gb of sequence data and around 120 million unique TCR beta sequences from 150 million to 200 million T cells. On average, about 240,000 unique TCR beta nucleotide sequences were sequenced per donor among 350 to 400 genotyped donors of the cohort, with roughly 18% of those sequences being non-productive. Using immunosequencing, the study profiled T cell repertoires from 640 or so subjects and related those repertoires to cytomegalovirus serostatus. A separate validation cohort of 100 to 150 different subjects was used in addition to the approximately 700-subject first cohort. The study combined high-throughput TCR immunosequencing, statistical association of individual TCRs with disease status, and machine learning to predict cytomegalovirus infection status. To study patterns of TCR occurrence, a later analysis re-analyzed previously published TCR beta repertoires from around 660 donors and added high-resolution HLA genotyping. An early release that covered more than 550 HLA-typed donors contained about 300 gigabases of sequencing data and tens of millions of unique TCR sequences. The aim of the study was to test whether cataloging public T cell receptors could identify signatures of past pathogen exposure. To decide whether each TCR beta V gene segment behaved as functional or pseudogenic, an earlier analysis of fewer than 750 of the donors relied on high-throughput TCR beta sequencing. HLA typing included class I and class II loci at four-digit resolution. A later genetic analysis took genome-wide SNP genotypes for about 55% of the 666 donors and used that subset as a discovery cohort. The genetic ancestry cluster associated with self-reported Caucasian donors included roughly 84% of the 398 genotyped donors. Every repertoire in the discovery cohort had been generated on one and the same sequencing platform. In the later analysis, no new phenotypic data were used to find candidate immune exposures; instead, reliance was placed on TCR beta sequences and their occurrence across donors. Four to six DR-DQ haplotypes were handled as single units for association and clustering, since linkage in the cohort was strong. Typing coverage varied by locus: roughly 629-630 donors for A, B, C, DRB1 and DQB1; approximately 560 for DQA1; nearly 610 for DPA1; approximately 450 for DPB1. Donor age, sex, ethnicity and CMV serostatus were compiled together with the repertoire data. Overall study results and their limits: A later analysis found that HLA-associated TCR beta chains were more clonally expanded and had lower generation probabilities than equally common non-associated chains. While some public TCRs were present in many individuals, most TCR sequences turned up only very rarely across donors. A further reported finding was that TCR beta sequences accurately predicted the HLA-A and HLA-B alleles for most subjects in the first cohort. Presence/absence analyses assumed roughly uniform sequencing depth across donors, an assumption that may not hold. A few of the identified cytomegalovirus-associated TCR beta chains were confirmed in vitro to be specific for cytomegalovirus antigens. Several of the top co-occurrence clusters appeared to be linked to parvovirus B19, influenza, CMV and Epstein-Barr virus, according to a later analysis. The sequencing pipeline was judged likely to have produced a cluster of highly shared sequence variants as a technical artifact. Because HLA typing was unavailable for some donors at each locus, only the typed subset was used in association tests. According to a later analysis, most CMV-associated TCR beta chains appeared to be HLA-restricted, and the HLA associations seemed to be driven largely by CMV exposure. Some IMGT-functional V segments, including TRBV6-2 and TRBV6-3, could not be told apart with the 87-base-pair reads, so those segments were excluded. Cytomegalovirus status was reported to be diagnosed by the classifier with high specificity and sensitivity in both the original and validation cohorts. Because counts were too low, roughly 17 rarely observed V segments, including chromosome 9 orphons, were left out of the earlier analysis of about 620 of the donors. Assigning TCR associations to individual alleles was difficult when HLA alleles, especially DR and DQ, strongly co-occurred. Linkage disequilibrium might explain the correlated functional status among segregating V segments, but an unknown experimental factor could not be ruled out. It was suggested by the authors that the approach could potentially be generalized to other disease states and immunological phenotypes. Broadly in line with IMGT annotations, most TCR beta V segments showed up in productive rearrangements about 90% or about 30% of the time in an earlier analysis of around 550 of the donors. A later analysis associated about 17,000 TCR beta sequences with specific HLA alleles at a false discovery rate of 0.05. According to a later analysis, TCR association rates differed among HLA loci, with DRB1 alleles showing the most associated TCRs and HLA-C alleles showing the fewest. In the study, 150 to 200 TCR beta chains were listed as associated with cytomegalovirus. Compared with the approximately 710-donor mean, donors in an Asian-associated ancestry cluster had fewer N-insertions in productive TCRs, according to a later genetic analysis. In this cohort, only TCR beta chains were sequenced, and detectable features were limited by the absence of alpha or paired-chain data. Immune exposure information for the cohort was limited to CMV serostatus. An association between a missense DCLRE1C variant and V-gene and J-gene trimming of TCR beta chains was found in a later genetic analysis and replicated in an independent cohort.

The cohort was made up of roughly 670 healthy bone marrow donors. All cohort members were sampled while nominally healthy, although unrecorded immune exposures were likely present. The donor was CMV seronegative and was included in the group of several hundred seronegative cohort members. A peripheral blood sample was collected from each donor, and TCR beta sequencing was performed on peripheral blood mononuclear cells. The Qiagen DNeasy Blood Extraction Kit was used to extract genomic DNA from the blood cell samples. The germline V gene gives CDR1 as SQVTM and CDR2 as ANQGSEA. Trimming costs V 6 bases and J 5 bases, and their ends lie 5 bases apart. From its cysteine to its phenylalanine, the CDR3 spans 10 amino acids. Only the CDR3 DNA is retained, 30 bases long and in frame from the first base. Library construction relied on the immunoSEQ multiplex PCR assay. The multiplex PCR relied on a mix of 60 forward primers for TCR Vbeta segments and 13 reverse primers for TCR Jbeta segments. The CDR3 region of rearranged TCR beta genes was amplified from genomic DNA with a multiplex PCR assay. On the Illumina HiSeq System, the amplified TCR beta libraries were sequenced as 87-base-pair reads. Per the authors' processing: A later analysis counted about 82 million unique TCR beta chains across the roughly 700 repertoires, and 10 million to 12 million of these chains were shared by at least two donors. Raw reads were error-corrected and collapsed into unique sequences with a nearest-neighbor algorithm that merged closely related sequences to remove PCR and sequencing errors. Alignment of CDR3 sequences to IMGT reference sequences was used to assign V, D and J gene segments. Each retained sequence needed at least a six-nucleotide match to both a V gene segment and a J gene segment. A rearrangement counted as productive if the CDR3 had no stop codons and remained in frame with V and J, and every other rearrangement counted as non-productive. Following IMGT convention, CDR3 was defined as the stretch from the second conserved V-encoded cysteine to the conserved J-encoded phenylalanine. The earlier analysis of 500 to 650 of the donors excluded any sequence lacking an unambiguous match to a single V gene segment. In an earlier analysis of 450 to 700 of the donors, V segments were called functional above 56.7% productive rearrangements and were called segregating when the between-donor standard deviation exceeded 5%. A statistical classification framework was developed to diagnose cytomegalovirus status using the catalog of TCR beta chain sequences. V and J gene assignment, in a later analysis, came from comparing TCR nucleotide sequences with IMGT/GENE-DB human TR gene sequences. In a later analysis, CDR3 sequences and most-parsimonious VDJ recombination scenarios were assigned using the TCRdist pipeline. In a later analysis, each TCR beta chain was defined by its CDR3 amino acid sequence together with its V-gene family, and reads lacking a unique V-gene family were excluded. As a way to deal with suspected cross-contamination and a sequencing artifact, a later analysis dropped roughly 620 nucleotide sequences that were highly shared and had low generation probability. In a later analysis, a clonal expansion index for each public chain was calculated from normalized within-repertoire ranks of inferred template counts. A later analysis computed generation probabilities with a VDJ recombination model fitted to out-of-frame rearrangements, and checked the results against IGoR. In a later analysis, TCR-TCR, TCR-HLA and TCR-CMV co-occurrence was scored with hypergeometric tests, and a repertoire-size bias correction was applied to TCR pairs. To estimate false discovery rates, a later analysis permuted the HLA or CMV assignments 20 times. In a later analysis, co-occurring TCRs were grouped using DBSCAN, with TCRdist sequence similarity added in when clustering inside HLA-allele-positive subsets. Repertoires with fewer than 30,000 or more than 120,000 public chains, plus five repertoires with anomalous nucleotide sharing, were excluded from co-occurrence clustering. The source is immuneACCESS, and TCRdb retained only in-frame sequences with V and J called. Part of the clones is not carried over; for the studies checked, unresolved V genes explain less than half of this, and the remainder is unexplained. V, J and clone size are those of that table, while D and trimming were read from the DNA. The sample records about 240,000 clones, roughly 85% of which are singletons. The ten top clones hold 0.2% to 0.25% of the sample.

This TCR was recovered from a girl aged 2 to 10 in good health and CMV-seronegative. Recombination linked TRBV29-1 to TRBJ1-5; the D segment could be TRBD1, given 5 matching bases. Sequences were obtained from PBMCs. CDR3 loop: CSVGDQPQHF. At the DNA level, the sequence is TGCAGCGTAGGGGATCAGCCCCAGCATTTT.